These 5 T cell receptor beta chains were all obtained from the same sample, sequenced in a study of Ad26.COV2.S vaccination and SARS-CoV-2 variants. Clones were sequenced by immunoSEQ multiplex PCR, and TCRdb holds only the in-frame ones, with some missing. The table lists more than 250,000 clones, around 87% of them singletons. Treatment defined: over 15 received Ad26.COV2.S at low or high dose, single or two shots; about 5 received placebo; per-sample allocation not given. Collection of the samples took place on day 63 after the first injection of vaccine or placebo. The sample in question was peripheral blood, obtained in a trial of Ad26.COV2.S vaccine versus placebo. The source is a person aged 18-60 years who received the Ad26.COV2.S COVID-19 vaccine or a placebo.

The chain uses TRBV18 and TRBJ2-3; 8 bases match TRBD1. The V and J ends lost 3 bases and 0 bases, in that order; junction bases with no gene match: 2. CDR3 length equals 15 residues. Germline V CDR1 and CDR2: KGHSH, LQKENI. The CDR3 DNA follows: TGTGCCAGCTCACCGGACAGGGCTAGCACAGATACGCAGTATTTT. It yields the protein CASSPDRASTDTQYF.

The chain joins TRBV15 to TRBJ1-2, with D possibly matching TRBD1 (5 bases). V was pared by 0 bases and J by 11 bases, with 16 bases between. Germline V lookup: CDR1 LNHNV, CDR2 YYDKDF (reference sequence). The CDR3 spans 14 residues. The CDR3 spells CATSRDRADPGYTF. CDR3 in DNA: TGTGCCACCAGCAGAGATCGGGCGGATCCAGGGTACACCTTC.

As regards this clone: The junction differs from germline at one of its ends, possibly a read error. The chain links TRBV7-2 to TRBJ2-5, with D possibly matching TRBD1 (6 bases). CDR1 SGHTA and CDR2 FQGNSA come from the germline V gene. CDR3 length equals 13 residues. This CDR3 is CASRLGGVETQYF. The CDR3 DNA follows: TGTGCCAGCAGGTTAGGGGGTGTGGAGACCCAGTACTTC. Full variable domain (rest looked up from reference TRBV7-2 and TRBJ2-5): GAGVSQSPSNKVTEKGKDVELRCDPISGHTALYWYRQSLGQGLEFLIYFQGNSAPDKSGLPSDRFSAERTGGSVSTLTIQRTQQEDSAVYLCASRLGGVETQYFGPGTRLLVL.

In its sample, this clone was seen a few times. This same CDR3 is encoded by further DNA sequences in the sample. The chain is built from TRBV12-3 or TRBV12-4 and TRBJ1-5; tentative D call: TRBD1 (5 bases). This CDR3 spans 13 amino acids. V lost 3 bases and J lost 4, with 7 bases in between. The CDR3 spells CASSFRGNQPQHF. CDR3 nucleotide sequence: TGTGCCAGCAGTTTTCGGGGGAATCAGCCCCAGCATTTT.

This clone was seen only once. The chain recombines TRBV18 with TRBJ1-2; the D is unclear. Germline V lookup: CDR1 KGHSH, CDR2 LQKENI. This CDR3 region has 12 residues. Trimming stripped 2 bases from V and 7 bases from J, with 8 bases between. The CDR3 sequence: CASSPTLGGYTF. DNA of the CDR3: TGTGCCAGCTCACCAACCCTGGGTGGCTACACCTTC.